Here is one TCR beta chain with its context. Its antigen is still unknown. No base quality values were provided; no much bigger clone lies one nucleotide off. Whole blood was collected in K2EDTA tubes by collaborating institutions according to the institutions' own protocols. Collaborator samples were shipped for TCRbeta analysis as frozen whole blood, isolated PBMCs, or DNA extracted from either sample type. The data were taken from a study of blood T cell repertoires in COVID-19 (dated by TCRdb to 2020 to 2021). Context from the whole study: The collaborator samples originated in the United States, Italy and Spain and spanned the acute and convalescent phases of COVID-19. The material from the prospective study consisted of cDNA or gDNA derived from T cells, B-cell-depleted T cells, or PBMCs. Subjects who had been exposed to COVID-19, were actively infected with it, or had recovered from it provided the deeply sampled blood TCRbeta repertoires that made up the dataset. The repertoires were made available in a free public database intended to serve as a resource for research on the immune response to SARS-CoV-2. The samples were drawn from the first 160 participants of the ongoing ImmuneRACE study and from over 950 subjects provided by 6 global collaborators. The sample metadata nearly always contained a de-identified subject ID, COVID-19 status, age in years and sex. Where HLA class I and class II types were available, the types were taken from metadata supplied by the sample provider, not from assay-based typing. Points the paper makes about the study in general: Clinical and demographic metadata were provided uncurated, with the amount varying by source and participant.

CDR1 and CDR2 are read off the germline V gene as WSHSY and SAAADI. Spanning cysteine to phenylalanine, the CDR3 consists of 17 amino acids. The only DNA kept is the CDR3, 51 bases in frame from the first base. V lost 0 bases and J lost 5 bases, and the count of bases not matched to a germline gene is 6. TCRbeta CDR3 regions were amplified from genomic DNA using the immunoSEQ Assay, a bias-controlled multiplex PCR. On the authors' methods: The number of nucleated cells in each sample was estimated by amplification of reference gene primers within the assay. To quantify the absolute abundance of each unique TCRbeta CDR3 rearrangement, sequence reads were collapsed and filtered. Productive Simpson clonality was computed per sample as the square root of Simpson's diversity index over productive rearrangements. TCRdb obtained this table from immuneACCESS and retained in-frame rearrangements with V and J assigned. These tables miss some clones; where compared with another copy, unresolved V genes account for less than half of the shortfall, and the remainder is unexplained. V and J calls and clone size are given by that table; D and trimming were obtained from the DNA. For this sample there are under 150,000 clones; 75% to 85% appear just once. The ten largest clones represent about 4% of the sample.

The sample was peripheral blood. The sequence links TRBV10-2 to TRBJ2-2; TRBD2 matches 10 bases in the middle. The TCR sequence derives from a man aged 55-75 years with acute or convalescent COVID-19. The sequence in DNA is TGCGCCAGCAGTGAGTCCGGCCTAGCGGGAGATACCGGGGAGCTGTTTTTT. This encodes CASSESGLAGDTGELFF.